This T cell receptor beta chain was sequenced for a study of T cells in Graves' hyperthyroidism and ophthalmopathy. Study-level findings and limits: Model-based prediction identified ophthalmopathy a median 6.5 months prior to its onset. Clonotypes that were expanded in thyroid above 0.001 mostly appeared in blood too.

Absence of ophthalmopathy progression within 18 months defined stable Graves' hyperthyroidism. Each patient was aged 18 to 65 and had newly diagnosed hyperthyroidism of under 2 months' duration. RNA transcripts yielded amplified TCR beta CDR3 regions. The TCR CDR3 first-round RT-PCR relied on the HTBI primer set. One entry per CDR3 protein, called by TCRdb with MiXCR from the multiplex PCR reads. Among 340,000 or so distinct CDR3 sequences listed, around a sixth were seen once. In this sample, this clonotype turned up a few times. Its target is unknown. This CDR3 has 14 amino acids. Germline V lookup: CDR1 ENHRY, CDR2 SYGVKD. V was pared by 6 bases and J by 6 bases, with 15 bases between.

The chain uses TRBV10-3 and TRBJ1-3; D may be TRBD1 (6 bases). The sequenced material came from blood. The sequence was obtained from a woman aged 50 to 60 with Graves' hyperthyroidism. This CDR3 is CAISLQGNENTIYF. CDR3 in DNA: TGTGCCATCAGCCTACAGGGTAACGAAAACACCATATATTTT.